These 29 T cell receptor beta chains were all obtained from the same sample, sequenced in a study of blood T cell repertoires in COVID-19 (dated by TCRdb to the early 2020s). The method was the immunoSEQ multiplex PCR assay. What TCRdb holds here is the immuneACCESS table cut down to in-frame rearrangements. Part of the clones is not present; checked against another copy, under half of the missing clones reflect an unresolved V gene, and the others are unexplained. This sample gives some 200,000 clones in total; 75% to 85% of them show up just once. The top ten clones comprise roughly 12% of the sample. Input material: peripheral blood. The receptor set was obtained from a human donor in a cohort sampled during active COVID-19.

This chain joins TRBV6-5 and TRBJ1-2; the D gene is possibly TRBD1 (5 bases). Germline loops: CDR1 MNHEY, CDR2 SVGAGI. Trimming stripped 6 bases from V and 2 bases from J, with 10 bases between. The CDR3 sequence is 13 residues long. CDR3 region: CASRVTVNYGYTF. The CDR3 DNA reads TGTGCCAGCAGGGTGACAGTGAACTATGGCTACACCTTC.

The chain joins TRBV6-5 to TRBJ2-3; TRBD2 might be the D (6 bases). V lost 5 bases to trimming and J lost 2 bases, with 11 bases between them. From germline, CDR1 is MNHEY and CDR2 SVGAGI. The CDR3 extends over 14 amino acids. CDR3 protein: CASSLTGDTDTQYF. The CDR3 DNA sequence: TGTGCCAGCAGTCTTACGGGGGACACAGATACGCAGTATTTT.

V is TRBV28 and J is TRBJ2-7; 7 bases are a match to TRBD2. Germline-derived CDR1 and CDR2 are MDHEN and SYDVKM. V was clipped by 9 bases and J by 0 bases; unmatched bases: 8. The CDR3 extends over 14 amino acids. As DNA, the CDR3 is TGTGCCAGTCAAGAAGCGGGGAGCTCCTACGAGCAGTACTTC. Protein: CASQEAGSSYEQYF.

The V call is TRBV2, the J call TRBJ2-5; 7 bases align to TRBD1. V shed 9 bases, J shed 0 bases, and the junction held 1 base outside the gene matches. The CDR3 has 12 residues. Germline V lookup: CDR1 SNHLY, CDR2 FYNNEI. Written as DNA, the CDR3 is TGTGCCAGAGGACAGGACCAAGAGACCCAGTACTTC. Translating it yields CARGQDQETQYF. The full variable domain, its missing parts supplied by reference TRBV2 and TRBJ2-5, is EPEVTQTPSHQVTQMGQEVILRCVPISNHLYFYWYRQILGQKVEFLVSFYNNEISEKSEIFDDQFSVERPDGSNFTLKIRSTKLEDSAMYFCARGQDQETQYFGPGTRLLVL.

This CDR3 is CASSNRRAHEQYF. The CDR3 bases are TGTGCCAGCAGTAACCGGAGGGCCCACGAGCAGTACTTC. The V and J genes are TRBV7-9 and TRBJ2-7; weak D call: TRBD2 (6 bases). The CDR3 length is 13 residues. With 6 bases removed from V and 5 bases from J, the gap between germline ends came to 14 bases. CDR1 is SEHNR and CDR2 is FQNEAQ in the germline V gene (reference sequence). Variable domain in full (rest from reference TRBV7-9 and TRBJ2-7): DTGVSQNPRHKITKRGQNVTFRCDPISEHNRLYWYRQTLGQGPEFLTYFQNEAQLEKSRLLSDRFSAERPKGSFSTLEIQRTEQGDSAMYLCASSNRRAHEQYFGPGTRLTVT.

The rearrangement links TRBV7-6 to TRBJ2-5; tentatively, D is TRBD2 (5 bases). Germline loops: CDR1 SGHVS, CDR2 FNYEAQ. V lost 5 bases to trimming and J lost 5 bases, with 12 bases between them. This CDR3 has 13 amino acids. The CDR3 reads CASSPRPGETQYF. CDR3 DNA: TGTGCCAGCAGCCCGAGGCCGGGGGAGACCCAGTACTTC.

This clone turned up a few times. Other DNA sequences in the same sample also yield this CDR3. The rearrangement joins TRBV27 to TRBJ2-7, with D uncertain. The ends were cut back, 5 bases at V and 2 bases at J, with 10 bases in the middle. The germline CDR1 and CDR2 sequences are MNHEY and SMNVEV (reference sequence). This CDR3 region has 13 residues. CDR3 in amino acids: CASSPGPPYEQYF. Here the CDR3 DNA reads TGTGCCAGCAGTCCCGGTCCTCCCTACGAGCAGTACTTC.

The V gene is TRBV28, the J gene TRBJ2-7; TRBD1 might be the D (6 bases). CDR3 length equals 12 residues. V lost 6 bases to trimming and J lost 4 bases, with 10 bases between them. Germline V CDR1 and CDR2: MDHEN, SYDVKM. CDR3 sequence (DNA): TGTGCCAGCAGGAGAGACAGGTACGAGCAGTACTTC. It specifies CASRRDRYEQYF. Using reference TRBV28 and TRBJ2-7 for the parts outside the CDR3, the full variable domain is DVKVTQSSRYLVKRTGEKVFLECVQDMDHENMFWYRQDPGLGLRLIYFSYDVKMKEKGDIPEGYSVSREKKERFSLILESASTNQTSMYLCASRRDRYEQYFGPGTRLTVT.

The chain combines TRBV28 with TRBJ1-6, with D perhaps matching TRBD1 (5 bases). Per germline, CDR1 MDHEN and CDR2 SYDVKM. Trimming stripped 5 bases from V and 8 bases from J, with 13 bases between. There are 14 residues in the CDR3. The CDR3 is CASSQTGEDSPLHF. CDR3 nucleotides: TGTGCCAGCAGTCAAACAGGAGAGGATTCACCCCTCCACTTT.

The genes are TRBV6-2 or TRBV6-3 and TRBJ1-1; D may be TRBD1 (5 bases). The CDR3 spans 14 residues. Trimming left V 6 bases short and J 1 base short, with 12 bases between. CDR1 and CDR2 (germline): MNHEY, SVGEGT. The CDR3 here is CASSLLGGNTEAFF. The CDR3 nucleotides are TGTGCCAGCAGCCTACTCGGGGGGAACACTGAAGCTTTCTTT.

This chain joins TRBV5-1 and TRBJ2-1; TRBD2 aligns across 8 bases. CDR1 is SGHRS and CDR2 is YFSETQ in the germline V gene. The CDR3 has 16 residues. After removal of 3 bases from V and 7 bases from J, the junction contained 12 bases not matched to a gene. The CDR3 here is CASSSLEREPLNEQFF. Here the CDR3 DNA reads TGCGCCAGCAGCTCCTTGGAGCGGGAGCCCTTGAATGAGCAGTTCTTC. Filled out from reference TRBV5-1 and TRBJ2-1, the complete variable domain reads KAGVTQTPRYLIKTRGQQVTLSCSPISGHRSVSWYQQTPGQGLQFLFEYFSETQRNKGNFPGRFSGRQFSNSRSEMNVSTLELGDSALYLCASSSLEREPLNEQFFGPGTRLTVL.

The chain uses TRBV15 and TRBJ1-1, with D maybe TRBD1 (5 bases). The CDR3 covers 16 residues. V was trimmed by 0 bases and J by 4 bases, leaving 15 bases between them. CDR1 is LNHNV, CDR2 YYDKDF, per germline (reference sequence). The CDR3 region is CATSRDRQGGSTEAFF. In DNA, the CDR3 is TGTGCCACCAGCAGAGATCGCCAGGGCGGTAGCACTGAAGCTTTCTTT.

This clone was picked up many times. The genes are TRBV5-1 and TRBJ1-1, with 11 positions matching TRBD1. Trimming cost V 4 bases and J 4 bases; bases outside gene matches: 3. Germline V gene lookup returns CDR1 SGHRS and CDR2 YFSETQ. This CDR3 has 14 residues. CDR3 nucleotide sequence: TGCGCCAGCAGCCACGGGACAGGGGGCACTGAAGCTTTCTTT. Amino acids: CASSHGTGGTEAFF.

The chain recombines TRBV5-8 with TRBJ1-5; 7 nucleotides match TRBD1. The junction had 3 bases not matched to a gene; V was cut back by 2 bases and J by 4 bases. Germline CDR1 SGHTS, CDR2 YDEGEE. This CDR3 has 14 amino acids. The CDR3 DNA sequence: TGTGCCAGCAGCTTTGACAGGGCTAATCAGCCCCAGCATTTT. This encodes CASSFDRANQPQHF.

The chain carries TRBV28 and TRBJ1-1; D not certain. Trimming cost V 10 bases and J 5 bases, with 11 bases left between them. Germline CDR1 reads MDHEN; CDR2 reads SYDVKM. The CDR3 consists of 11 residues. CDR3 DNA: TGTGCCATCCAAGAGGTGACTGAAGCTTTCTTT. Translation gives CAIQEVTEAFF.

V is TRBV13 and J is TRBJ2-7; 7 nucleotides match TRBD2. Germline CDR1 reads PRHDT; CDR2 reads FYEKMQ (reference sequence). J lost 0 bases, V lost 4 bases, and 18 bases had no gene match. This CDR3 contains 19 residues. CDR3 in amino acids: CASSSPAGFGGGSSYEQYF. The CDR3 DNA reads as TGTGCCAGCAGCTCCCCGGCCGGATTTGGCGGGGGAAGCTCCTACGAGCAGTACTTC.

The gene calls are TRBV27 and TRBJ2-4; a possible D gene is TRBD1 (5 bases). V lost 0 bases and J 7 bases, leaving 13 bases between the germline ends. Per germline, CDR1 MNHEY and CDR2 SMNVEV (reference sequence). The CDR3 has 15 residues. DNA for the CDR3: TGTGCCAGCAGTTTATCATCAGGGTCAGGGAACATTCAGTACTTC. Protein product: CASSLSSGSGNIQYF.

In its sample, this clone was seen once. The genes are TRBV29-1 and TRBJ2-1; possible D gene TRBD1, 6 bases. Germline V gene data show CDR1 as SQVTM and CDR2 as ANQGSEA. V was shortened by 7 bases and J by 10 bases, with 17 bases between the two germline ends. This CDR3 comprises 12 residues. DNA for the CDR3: TGCAGCGCCGTTACAGGGTCAGGCGAGCAGTTCTTC. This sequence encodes CSAVTGSGEQFF.

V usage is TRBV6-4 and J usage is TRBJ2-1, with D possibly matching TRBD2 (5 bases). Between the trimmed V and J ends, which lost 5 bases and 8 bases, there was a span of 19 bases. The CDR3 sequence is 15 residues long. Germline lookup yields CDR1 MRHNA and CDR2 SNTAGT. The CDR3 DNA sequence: TGTGCCAGCAGTCAAGACCCGGGGTCGACGTATGAGCAGTTCTTC. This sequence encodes CASSQDPGSTYEQFF.

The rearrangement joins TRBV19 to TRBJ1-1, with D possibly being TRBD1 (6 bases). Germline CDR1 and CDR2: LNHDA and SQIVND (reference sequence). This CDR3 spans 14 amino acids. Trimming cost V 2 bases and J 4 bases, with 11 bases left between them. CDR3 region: CASSIQLRGTEAFF. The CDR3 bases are TGTGCCAGTAGTATACAGCTCAGGGGCACTGAAGCTTTCTTT.

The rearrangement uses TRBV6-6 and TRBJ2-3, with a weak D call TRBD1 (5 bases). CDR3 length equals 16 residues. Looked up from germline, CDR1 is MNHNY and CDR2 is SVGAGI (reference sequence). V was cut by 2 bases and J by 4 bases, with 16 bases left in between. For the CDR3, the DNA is TGTGCCAGCAGTTACGACCCAGGGATTGGGCCAGATACGCAGTATTTT. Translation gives CASSYDPGIGPDTQYF.

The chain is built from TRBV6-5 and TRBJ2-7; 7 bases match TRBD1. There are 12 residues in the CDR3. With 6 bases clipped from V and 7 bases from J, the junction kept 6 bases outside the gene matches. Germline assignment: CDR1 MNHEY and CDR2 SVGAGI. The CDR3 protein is CASRRDRGEQYF. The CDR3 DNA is TGTGCCAGCAGGAGGGACAGAGGGGAGCAGTACTTC.

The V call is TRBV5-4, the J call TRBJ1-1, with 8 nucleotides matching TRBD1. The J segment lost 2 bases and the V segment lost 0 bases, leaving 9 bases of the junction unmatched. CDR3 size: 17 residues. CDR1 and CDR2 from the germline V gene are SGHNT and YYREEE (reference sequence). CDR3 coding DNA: TGTGCCAGCAGCTTGGAGACAGGGGCCCCGCGCAACACTGAAGCTTTCTTT. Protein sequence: CASSLETGAPRNTEAFF.

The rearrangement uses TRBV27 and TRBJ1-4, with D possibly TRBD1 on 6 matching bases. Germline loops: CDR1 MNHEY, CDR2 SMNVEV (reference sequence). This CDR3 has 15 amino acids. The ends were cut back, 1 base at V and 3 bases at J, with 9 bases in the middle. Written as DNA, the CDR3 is TGTGCCAGCAGTTTATTACAGGGACCTAATGAAAAACTGTTTTTT. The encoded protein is CASSLLQGPNEKLFF.

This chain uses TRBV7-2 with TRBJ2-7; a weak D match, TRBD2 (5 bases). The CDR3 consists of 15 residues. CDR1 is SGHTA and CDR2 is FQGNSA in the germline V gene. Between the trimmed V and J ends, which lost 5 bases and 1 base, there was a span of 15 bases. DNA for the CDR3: TGTGCCAGCAGCCGTGTGTCGGGGAATTCCTACGAGCAGTACTTC. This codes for CASSRVSGNSYEQYF.

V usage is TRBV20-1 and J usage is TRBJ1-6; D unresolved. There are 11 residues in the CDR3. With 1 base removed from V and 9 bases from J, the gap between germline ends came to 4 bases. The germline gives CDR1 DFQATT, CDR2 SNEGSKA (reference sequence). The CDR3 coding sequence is TGCAGTGCTAGAGTTAGTTCACCCCTCCACTTT. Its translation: CSARVSSPLHF.

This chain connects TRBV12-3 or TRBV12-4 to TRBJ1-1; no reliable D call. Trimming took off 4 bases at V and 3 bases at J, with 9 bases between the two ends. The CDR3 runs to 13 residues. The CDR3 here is CASSSTGYTEAFF. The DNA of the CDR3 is TGTGCCAGCAGTTCCACGGGTTACACTGAAGCTTTCTTT.

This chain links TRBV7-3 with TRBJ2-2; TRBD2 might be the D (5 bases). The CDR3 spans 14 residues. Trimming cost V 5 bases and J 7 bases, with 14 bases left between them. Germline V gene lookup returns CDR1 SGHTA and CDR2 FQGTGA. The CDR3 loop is CASSPTPSFGELFF. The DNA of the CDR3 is TGTGCCAGCAGCCCCACCCCTAGCTTCGGGGAGCTGTTTTTT.

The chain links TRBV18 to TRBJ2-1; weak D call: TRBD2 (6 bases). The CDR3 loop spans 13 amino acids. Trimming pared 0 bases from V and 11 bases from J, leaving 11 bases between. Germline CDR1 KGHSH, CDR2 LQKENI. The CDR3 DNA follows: TGTGCCAGCTCACCACCCTCTGGGGGGAAGCAGTTCTTC. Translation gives CASSPPSGGKQFF.